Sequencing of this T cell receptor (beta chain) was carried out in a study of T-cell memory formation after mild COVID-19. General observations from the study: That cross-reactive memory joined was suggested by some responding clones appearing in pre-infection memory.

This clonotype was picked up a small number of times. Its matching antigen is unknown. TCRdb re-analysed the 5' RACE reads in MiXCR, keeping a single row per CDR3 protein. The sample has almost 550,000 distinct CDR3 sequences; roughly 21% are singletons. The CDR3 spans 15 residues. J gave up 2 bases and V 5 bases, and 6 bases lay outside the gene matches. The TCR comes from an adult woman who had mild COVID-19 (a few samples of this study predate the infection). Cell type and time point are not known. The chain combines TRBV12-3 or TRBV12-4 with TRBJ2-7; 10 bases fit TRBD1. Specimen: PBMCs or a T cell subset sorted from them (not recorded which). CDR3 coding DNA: TGTGCCAGCAGTGAATACGGGACAGGGGCCTACGAGCAGTACTTC. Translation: CASSEYGTGAYEQYF.